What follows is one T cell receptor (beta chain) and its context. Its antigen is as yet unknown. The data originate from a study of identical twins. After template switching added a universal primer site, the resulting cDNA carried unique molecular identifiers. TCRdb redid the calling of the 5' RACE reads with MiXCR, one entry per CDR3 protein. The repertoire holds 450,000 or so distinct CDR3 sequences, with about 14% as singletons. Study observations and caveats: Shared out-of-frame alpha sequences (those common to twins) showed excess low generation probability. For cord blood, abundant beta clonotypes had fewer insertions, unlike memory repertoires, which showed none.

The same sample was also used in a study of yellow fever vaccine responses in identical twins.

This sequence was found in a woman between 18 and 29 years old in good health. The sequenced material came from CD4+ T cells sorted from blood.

CDR3 sequence reads: CASSLPRAPYEQYF. DNA of the CDR3: TGTGCCAGCAGTTTACCGCGGGCTCCCTACGAGCAGTACTTC. The chain is built from TRBV28 and TRBJ2-7, with a weak D call TRBD2 (5 bases). The CDR3 has 14 amino acids. Looked up from germline, CDR1 is MDHEN and CDR2 is SYDVKM. Trimming pared 2 bases from V and 2 bases from J, leaving 10 bases between.